The 25 T cell receptor beta chains below all came from one sample that was sequenced in a study of blood T cells in healthy people across ages (dated by TCRdb to 2015 to 2017). Libraries came from 5' RACE. These reads were obtained on an Illumina HiSeq 2500. A second PCR of 7 to 11 cycles was run with a J-beta primer mix and a sample-barcoded 5' primer. Using fastp at Q25 and MiXCR, TCRdb reprocessed the public reads and kept productive beta chains. Each entry is one CDR3 protein sequence, shown with its most common DNA and genes. Recorded for this sample are over a million distinct CDR3 sequences; roughly 60% of them occurred a single time. In total, the top ten clones hold 5% to 7% of the sample. The sequencing sample was made of blood. All receptors derive from a man aged 18 to 29 in good health.

V and J are TRBV4-3 and TRBJ2-7, with 7 bases lining up with TRBD2. Germline V gene sequence: CDR1 LGHNA, CDR2 YSLEER. Trimming took 4 bases from V and 3 from J; bases not matched to a gene: 9. CDR3 length equals 15 residues. The CDR3 region is CASSPGSSGFYEQYF. The CDR3, as DNA: TGCGCCAGCAGCCCGGGTTCTAGCGGATTCTACGAGCAGTACTTC.

V usage is TRBV2 and J usage is TRBJ2-5; 10 nucleotides agree with TRBD2. J was trimmed by 2 bases and V by 6 bases; bases with no gene match: 6. There are 15 residues in the CDR3. In germline, CDR1 is SNHLY, CDR2 FYNNEI. In DNA form, the CDR3 reads TGTGCCAGCAGCTTACTAGCGGGACAACAAGAGACCCAGTACTTC. This codes for CASSLLAGQQETQYF.

A few counts support this clonotype. The genes are TRBV25-1 and TRBJ1-2; 9 nucleotides align to TRBD1. The CDR3 spans 14 residues. Unmatched junction bases numbered 9, after V lost 7 bases and J lost 6 bases. Germline-derived CDR1 and CDR2 are MGHDK and SYGVNS. Written as DNA, the CDR3 is TGTGCCAGCACGTTGTCCGGGACAGGGAATGGCTACACCTTC. Its protein is CASTLSGTGNGYTF.

V and J are TRBV28 and TRBJ1-5; no clear D gene. V shed 4 bases and J shed 3 bases, with 10 bases lying between them. This CDR3 contains 14 residues. Germline CDR1 MDHEN, CDR2 SYDVKM. DNA for the CDR3: TGTGCCAGCAGTTGGATCAGTGCCAATCAGCCCCAGCATTTT. As protein: CASSWISANQPQHF.

This chain links TRBV27 with TRBJ1-5, with 10 positions matching TRBD1. The CDR3 extends over 16 amino acids. CDR1 and CDR2 (germline): MNHEY, SMNVEV (reference sequence). V dropped 6 bases and J dropped 4; count of bases not matched to a gene: 9. The CDR3 DNA sequence: TGTGCCAGCAGCGAATGGACAGGGGGGAGAAATCAGCCCCAGCATTTT. This encodes CASSEWTGGRNQPQHF.

This clonotype was seen a handful of times. This chain uses TRBV3-1 with TRBJ2-4; no firm D call. The J call may be wrong; the DNA end is better matched by TRBJ2-7. Germline CDR1 reads LGHDT; CDR2 reads YNNKEL (reference sequence). This CDR3 has 16 residues. CDR3 bases: TGTGCCAGCAGCCAGGACCCACAGATTTGGGATTACGAGCAGTACTTC. This codes for CASSQDPQIWDYEQYF.

The chain links TRBV27 to TRBJ1-5; D gene uncertain. CDR1 and CDR2 from the germline V gene are MNHEY and SMNVEV (reference sequence). The V end lost 5 bases, the J end lost 6 bases, and 17 bases lay between the germline ends. CDR3 length: 15 residues. The CDR3 loop reads CASSPTTARGQPQHF. CDR3 coding DNA: TGTGCCAGCAGTCCGACGACGGCCCGGGGTCAGCCCCAGCATTTT.

The rearrangement links TRBV5-1 to TRBJ2-1; 8 bases are shared with TRBD1. This CDR3 is built from 16 residues. The junction had 14 bases not matched to a gene; V was cut back by 6 bases and J by 6 bases. Germline CDR1 is SGHRS and CDR2 is YFSETQ. The CDR3 region has the DNA TGCGCCAGCATAGACAGGGGTCGCCCAGGATGCAATGAGCAGTTCTTC. As protein: CASIDRGRPGCNEQFF.

This sequence joins TRBV15 and TRBJ2-7; TRBD2 might be the D (6 bases). Germline V gene data show CDR1 as LNHNV and CDR2 as YYDKDF (reference sequence). Trimming took off 8 bases at V and 0 bases at J, with 8 bases between the two ends. CDR3 length equals 12 residues. In nucleotides, the CDR3 is TGTGCCACCCAGGGAGGCTCCTACGAGCAGTACTTC. Amino acid sequence: CATQGGSYEQYF. The whole variable domain, filled in from reference TRBV15 and TRBJ2-7, reads DAMVIQNPRYQVTQFGKPVTLSCSQTLNHNVMYWYQQKSSQAPKLLFHYYDKDFNNEADTPDNFQSRRPNTSFCFLDIRSPGLGDTAMYLCATQGGSYEQYFGPGTRLTVT.

The J gene is TRBJ2-1, the V gene TRBV4-2; 8 bases map to TRBD2. The germline gives CDR1 LGHNA, CDR2 YNFKEQ. V was clipped by 0 bases and J by 1 base; unmatched bases: 5. The CDR3 covers 17 residues. The CDR3 region is CASSQEGSGSSYNEQFF. The CDR3 coding sequence is TGTGCCAGCAGCCAAGAAGGAAGCGGGAGTTCCTACAATGAGCAGTTCTTC.

This clonotype was found once. The chain couples TRBV15 to TRBJ2-1; a possible D gene is TRBD1 (6 bases). Germline values: CDR1 LNHNV, CDR2 YYDKDF (reference sequence). Trimming stripped 0 bases from V and 6 bases from J, with 15 bases between. The CDR3 runs 16 residues. CDR3 DNA sequence: TGTGCCACCAGCAGAGATTGGGGACAAGTACCCAATGAGCAGTTCTTC. Encoded protein: CATSRDWGQVPNEQFF.

This chain joins TRBV11-2 and TRBJ2-1; tentative D call: TRBD1 (6 bases). V was shortened by 4 bases and J by 9 bases, with 22 bases between the two germline ends. Per germline, CDR1 SGHAT and CDR2 FQNNGV. This CDR3 contains 16 residues. This CDR3 reads CASSSVQGPRLTEQFF. CDR3 DNA sequence: TGTGCCAGCAGCTCGGTACAGGGTCCGAGACTAACTGAGCAGTTCTTC. Based on the CDR3 plus reference TRBV11-2 and TRBJ2-1, the full variable domain is EAGVAQSPRYKIIEKRQSVAFWCNPISGHATLYWYQQILGQGPKLLIQFQNNGVVDDSQLPKDRFSAERLKGVDSTLKIQPAKLEDSAVYLCASSSVQGPRLTEQFFGPGTRLTVL.

This clonotype was seen more than once but under ten times. The V call is TRBV15, the J call TRBJ1-1, with D possibly being TRBD1 (6 bases). V shed 0 bases and J shed 2 bases, with 13 bases lying between them. Looked up from germline, CDR1 is LNHNV and CDR2 is YYDKDF (reference sequence). The CDR3 length is 16 residues. Here the CDR3 reads CATSREGQGSNTEAFF. The CDR3 bases are TGTGCCACCAGCAGAGAAGGGCAGGGGAGTAACACTGAAGCTTTCTTT.

A single count supports this clonotype. The gene calls are TRBV4-3 and TRBJ2-5; 7 bases align to TRBD1. Germline V CDR1 and CDR2: LGHNA, YSLEER. Trimming removed 1 base from V and 1 base from J; junction bases left unmatched: 9. This CDR3 is 17 amino acids long. This CDR3 is CASSQGKDRVFQETQYF. CDR3 bases: TGCGCCAGCAGCCAAGGGAAAGACAGGGTTTTCCAAGAGACCCAGTACTTC.

The chain carries TRBV20-1 and TRBJ1-2, with a possible D match to TRBD1 (6 bases). V was trimmed by 1 base and J by 5 bases, leaving 14 bases between them. The CDR3 is 14 residues long. In germline, CDR1 is DFQATT, CDR2 SNEGSKA (reference sequence). The CDR3, as DNA: TGCAGTGCTAGAGGCGGGGGGCAGGGTTATGGCTACACCTTC. Its protein is CSARGGGQGYGYTF.

The chain joins TRBV6-5 to TRBJ1-3, with 7 bases that match TRBD1. With 4 bases clipped from V and 4 bases from J, the junction kept 10 bases outside the gene matches. Germline loops: CDR1 MNHEY, CDR2 SVGAGI. CDR3 length: 16 residues. CDR3 DNA: TGTGCCAGCAGTTCCTGGGGACAGCGGGGGGGAAACACCATATATTTT. It is translated as CASSSWGQRGGNTIYF.

The CDR3 region has the DNA TGTGCCAGCAGCTTAGTGGGACAACTAGCCAAAAACATTCAGTACTTC. Protein: CASSLVGQLAKNIQYF. This chain connects TRBV7-9 to TRBJ2-4, with D perhaps TRBD1 (6 bases). From germline, CDR1 is SEHNR and CDR2 FQNEAQ (reference sequence). This CDR3 region has 16 residues. Trimming stripped 1 base from V and 0 bases from J, with 10 bases between.

The J gene is TRBJ2-3, the V gene TRBV6-4, with TRBD1 as a possible D gene (5 bases). V gave up 6 bases and J gave up 0 bases, with 10 bases separating them. The CDR3 totals 14 residues. CDR1 MRHNA and CDR2 SNTAGT come from the germline V gene. CDR3: CASRDQGSTDTQYF. The CDR3 coding sequence is TGTGCCAGCAGGGACCAGGGTAGCACAGATACGCAGTATTTT.

This clonotype occurred once. This chain links TRBV11-2 with TRBJ2-7; 7 bases agree with TRBD1. The V and J ends lost 4 bases and 0 bases, in that order; junction bases with no gene match: 9. Per the germline V gene, CDR1 is SGHAT and CDR2 is FQNNGV. The CDR3 spans 16 residues. CDR3 sequence reads: CASSYADRVSSYEQYF. For the CDR3, the DNA is TGTGCCAGCAGCTACGCTGACAGGGTGAGCTCCTACGAGCAGTACTTC.

The chain joins TRBV5-1 to TRBJ2-1; possible D gene TRBD2, 5 bases. Per germline, CDR1 SGHRS and CDR2 YFSETQ. V dropped 4 bases and J dropped 0 bases, with 11 bases sitting between them. This CDR3 is built from 15 residues. The CDR3 DNA follows: TGCGCCAGCAGCGTGCCTAGCAGCTCCTACAATGAGCAGTTCTTC. Protein sequence: CASSVPSSSYNEQFF.

Points on this clonotype: The CDR3 does not end in the conserved phenylalanine or tryptophan, so this is likely a read error. The rearrangement links TRBV6-2 or TRBV6-3 to TRBJ2-7; no definite D call. CDR1 and CDR2 (germline): MNHEY, SVGEGT. With 7 bases removed from V and 1 base from J, the gap between germline ends came to 8 bases. CDR3 length: 12 amino acids. CDR3 residues: CASTSGSYEQYI. CDR3 sequence (DNA): TGTGCCAGCACCTCTGGGTCCTACGAGCAGTACATC.

CDR3 DNA sequence: TGCAGCGTTGGGGACAGGGTAGGGGAGCAGTACTTC. Encoded protein: CSVGDRVGEQYF. The V gene is TRBV29-1, the J gene TRBJ2-7; 9 positions match TRBD1. Germline values: CDR1 SQVTM, CDR2 ANQGSEA. The trim removed 4 bases at V and 7 bases at J, leaving 5 bases unmatched. The CDR3 consists of 12 residues.

The J gene is TRBJ2-1, the V gene TRBV15; no clear D. The V gene lost 5 bases and the J gene lost 9 bases, with 11 bases spanning the gap. The CDR3 runs to 12 residues. CDR1 and CDR2 (germline): LNHNV, YYDKDF (reference sequence). CDR3 nucleotide sequence: TGTGCCACCAGCGCCCACTCTGGTGAGCAGTTCTTC. Residues: CATSAHSGEQFF.

The V gene is TRBV27, the J gene TRBJ2-4, with 12 bases lining up with TRBD2. The trim removed 4 bases at V and 13 bases at J, leaving 8 bases unmatched. CDR3 length equals 14 residues. Germline CDR1 MNHEY, CDR2 SMNVEV (reference sequence). As DNA, the CDR3 is TGTGCCAGCAGTTCTAGCGGGGGGGTGAGGGAGCAGTACTTC. This encodes CASSSSGGVREQYF.

The V call is TRBV7-2, the J call TRBJ2-6; D unclear. Germline V gene data show CDR1 as SGHTA and CDR2 as FQGNSA. The CDR3 runs to 17 residues. Trimming left V 2 bases short and J 1 base short, with 12 bases between. This CDR3 reads CASSLYGTISGANVLTF. As DNA, the CDR3 is TGTGCCAGCAGCTTATACGGCACTATTTCTGGGGCCAACGTCCTGACTTTC.